The following is a T cell receptor (beta chain) sequence with its context. Antigen specificity is unknown. This sample is drawn from a study of T cell responses to AZD1222 COVID-19 vaccine. Findings and caveats of the study: Only 5 or 6 people who got AZD1222 tested seropositive at baseline. With dominance at 160-218 and 743-854, vaccine-associated CD4 TCRs spanned spike. After two AZD1222 doses, spike-specific TCR breadth and depth rose versus day 0. Variant regions that are unmutated are reportedly the target of nearly half of spike-specific TCRs.

Germline-derived CDR1 and CDR2 are MNHEY and SVGAGI. With 0 bases removed from V and 7 bases from J, the gap between germline ends came to 13 bases. The CDR3 has 16 amino acids. Data came from immunoSEQ multiplex PCR; TCRdb stores just in-frame clones and leaves some out. Seen here are roughly 250,000 clones, 90% to 95% observed once, and the top ten hold around 0.5%. The TCR sequence derives from an adult in good health. Specimen: peripheral blood, collected on day 0 of AZD1222 vaccination. V usage is TRBV6-5 and J usage is TRBJ1-6; D is unclear. The CDR3 loop reads CASSYSQTRRNSPLHF. In DNA, the CDR3 is TGTGCCAGCAGTTACTCTCAGACGCGGCGGAATTCACCCCTCCACTTT.